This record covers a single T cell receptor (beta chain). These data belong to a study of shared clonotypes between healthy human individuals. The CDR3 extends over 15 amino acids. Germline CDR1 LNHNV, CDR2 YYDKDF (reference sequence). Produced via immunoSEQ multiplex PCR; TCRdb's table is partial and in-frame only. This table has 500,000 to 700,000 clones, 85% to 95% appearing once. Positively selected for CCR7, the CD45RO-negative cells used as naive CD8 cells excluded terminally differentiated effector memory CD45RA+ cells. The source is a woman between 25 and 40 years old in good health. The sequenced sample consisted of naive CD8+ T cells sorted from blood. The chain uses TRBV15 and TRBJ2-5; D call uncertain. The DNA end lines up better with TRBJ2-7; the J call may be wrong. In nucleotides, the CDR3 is TGTGCCACCAGCAGGAGGTCAGGAGCTAGCTACGAGCAGTACTTC. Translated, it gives CATSRRSGASYEQYF.